This section outlines one T cell receptor (beta chain) sequence together with its context. Without the conserved terminal phenylalanine or tryptophan, this CDR3 likely stems from a read error. This sample stems from a study of CD8+CD57+ T cells in acquired aplastic anemia. At the level of the study: Sorted cells (CD4+ and CD8+) yielded DNA amounts that averaged 3.2 ug.

The CDR3 loop spans 14 amino acids. CDR1 is SSHAT and CDR2 is FNYEAQ in the germline V gene (reference sequence). It was genomic DNA that served as the template for profiling TCR beta VDJ and CDR3. TCRdb ran MiXCR on the reads and lists one entry per CDR3 protein. The repertoire has over 150,000 distinct CDR3 sequences, about half of them found once; the top ten carry approximately 16%. V and J are TRBV7-7 and TRBJ2-5; possible D gene TRBD1, 5 bases. Sample: sorted CD4+, CD8+, or CD8+CD57+ T cells (not recorded which) from PBMCs. The clonotype comes from a human donor in good health, serving as a control. The CDR3 reads CASKQEWNSGTQYL. CDR3 coding DNA: TGTGCTAGCAAACAGGAATGGAATTCAGGGACCCAGTACCTC.